One and the same sample provided the 14 T cell receptor beta chains below, sequenced in a study of T cell responses to AZD1222 COVID-19 vaccine. Generated by immunoSEQ multiplex PCR, the TCRdb table keeps only in-frame clones and is missing some. The sample includes around 170,000 clones, just over 90% seen only once; the top ten take nearly 1%. Sequenced material: peripheral blood, taken on day 0 of AZD1222 vaccination. The receptors stem from an adult in good health.

The gene calls are TRBV27 and TRBJ2-3, with D perhaps TRBD2 (7 bases). Germline V gene lookup returns CDR1 MNHEY and CDR2 SMNVEV (reference sequence). V was clipped by 2 bases and J by 0 bases, with 12 bases between them. The CDR3 covers 16 residues. The CDR3 spells CASSLAGGRSTDTQYF. DNA of the CDR3: TGTGCCAGCAGTTTAGCCGGGGGGCGGAGCACAGATACGCAGTATTTT.

The J gene is TRBJ1-2, the V gene TRBV19; D call uncertain. The V gene's germline CDR1 is LNHDA and CDR2 SQIVND (reference sequence). The CDR3 loop spans 14 amino acids. With 7 bases removed from V and 1 base from J, the gap between germline ends came to 13 bases. The CDR3: CASMEANYNYGYTF. The CDR3 DNA sequence: TGTGCCAGTATGGAGGCCAACTATAACTATGGCTACACCTTC.

Here the CDR3 DNA reads TGTGCCAGCAGCCAGGGACAGGGGGCCGTCTATGGCTACACCTTC. As protein: CASSQGQGAVYGYTF. The gene calls are TRBV4-2 and TRBJ1-2, with 12 bases lining up with TRBD1. V shed 3 bases, J shed 4 bases, and the junction held 3 bases outside the gene matches. This CDR3 is 15 amino acids long. The germline gives CDR1 LGHNA, CDR2 YNFKEQ.

The gene calls are TRBV7-8 and TRBJ1-1; D perhaps matches TRBD1 (5 bases). The CDR3 has 15 amino acids. Trimming removed 1 base from V and 7 bases from J, with 16 bases in between. Germline values: CDR1 SGHVS, CDR2 FQNEAQ. In DNA form, the CDR3 reads TGTGCCAGCAGCTTAGGCGGGGGTTGGAGTAGTGAAGCTTTCTTT. Translated: CASSLGGGWSSEAFF. Full variable domain (missing parts from reference TRBV7-8 and TRBJ1-1): GAGVSQSPRYKVAKRGQDVALRCDPISGHVSLFWYQQALGQGPEFLTYFQNEAQLDKSGLPSDRFFAERPEGSVSTLKIQRTQQEDSAVYLCASSLGGGWSSEAFFGQGTRLTVV.

The V and J genes are TRBV6-5 and TRBJ1-6, with D hard to call. Trimming took 2 bases from V and 0 from J, leaving 8 bases between them. This CDR3 comprises 16 residues. From germline, CDR1 is MNHEY and CDR2 SVGAGI. Here the CDR3 DNA reads TGTGCCAGCAGTTACGGGCGGACCTCCTATAATTCACCCCTCCACTTT. The encoded protein is CASSYGRTSYNSPLHF.

The genes are TRBV13 and TRBJ2-7; D possibly uses TRBD1 or TRBD2 (6 bases each). V lost 0 bases, J lost 2 bases, and 11 bases lay in between. The germline V gene encodes CDR1 PRHDT and CDR2 FYEKMQ (reference sequence). CDR3 length: 15 residues. The CDR3 protein is CASSLGRGPPYEQYF. The CDR3 region has the DNA TGTGCCAGCAGCTTAGGCCGGGGGCCCCCCTACGAGCAGTACTTC.

V is TRBV5-4 and J is TRBJ1-1, with D uncertain. Trimming removed 0 bases from V and 4 bases from J, with 7 bases in between. Germline CDR1 is SGHNT and CDR2 is YYREEE (reference sequence). The CDR3 length is 13 residues. This CDR3 reads CASSLGALTEAFF. DNA of the CDR3: TGTGCCAGCAGCTTGGGCGCGCTCACTGAAGCTTTCTTT.

The chain's CDR3 is CASSPTGQNEQFF. The CDR3 nucleotides read TGTGCCAGCAGTCCCACGGGACAGAATGAGCAGTTCTTC. The chain has TRBV28 and TRBJ2-1; TRBD1 agrees at 7 bases. Germline values: CDR1 MDHEN, CDR2 SYDVKM. CDR3 size: 13 residues. The J segment lost 7 bases and the V segment lost 5 bases, leaving 5 bases of the junction unmatched. Complete variable domain (other parts from reference TRBV28 and TRBJ2-1): DVKVTQSSRYLVKRTGEKVFLECVQDMDHENMFWYRQDPGLGLRLIYFSYDVKMKEKGDIPEGYSVSREKKERFSLILESASTNQTSMYLCASSPTGQNEQFFGPGTRLTVL.

This clone appeared a few times. V and J are TRBV19 and TRBJ1-2; no definite D call. The V end lost 6 bases, the J end lost 2 bases, and 10 bases lay between the germline ends. Germline lookup yields CDR1 LNHDA and CDR2 SQIVND (reference sequence). There are 13 residues in the CDR3. The CDR3 region has the DNA TGTGCCAGTAGATTTGGGAGGAACTATGGCTACACCTTC. Protein product: CASRFGRNYGYTF.

The V gene is TRBV13, the J gene TRBJ2-2; D is undetermined. Germline V gene sequence: CDR1 PRHDT, CDR2 FYEKMQ (reference sequence). This CDR3 comprises 17 residues. V lost 3 bases and J 4 bases, leaving 18 bases between the germline ends. In DNA form, the CDR3 reads TGTGCCAGCAGCTTCTCCCAGTGGGAATCTTCCACCGGGGAGCTGTTTTTT. Its protein is CASSFSQWESSTGELFF.

The chain couples TRBV11-2 to TRBJ2-3; D gene unclear. The V and J ends lost 4 bases and 4 bases respectively, with 12 bases between them. The CDR3 has 14 amino acids. Germline assignment: CDR1 SGHAT and CDR2 FQNNGV. Here the CDR3 DNA reads TGTGCCAGCAGCTCTGACGAGGTGGCAGATACGCAGTATTTT. Its translation: CASSSDEVADTQYF.

The chain recombines TRBV11-2 with TRBJ2-3; maybe TRBD2 (7 bases). V lost 1 base, J lost 5 bases, and 13 bases lay in between. The CDR3 covers 15 residues. The germline V gene has CDR1 SGHAT and CDR2 FQNNGV. CDR3 region: CASSLAAGALDTQYF. The CDR3 bases are TGTGCCAGCAGCTTAGCGGCGGGGGCCTTAGATACGCAGTATTTT.

V and J are TRBV5-5 and TRBJ2-7; 10 nucleotides agree with TRBD1. The CDR3 is made up of 16 amino acids. The J segment lost 5 bases and the V segment lost 1 base, leaving 9 bases of the junction unmatched. Germline V gene sequence: CDR1 SGHKS, CDR2 YYEKEE (reference sequence). CDR3 residues: CASSLPLGQGSHEQYF. CDR3 sequence (DNA): TGTGCCAGCAGCTTGCCGTTGGGACAGGGGAGCCACGAGCAGTACTTC.

This chain uses TRBV19 with TRBJ2-2, with 8 bases that match TRBD1. The CDR3 consists of 16 residues. The J segment lost 5 bases and the V segment lost 10 bases, leaving 15 bases of the junction unmatched. CDR1 is LNHDA and CDR2 is SQIVND in the germline V gene (reference sequence). CDR3 sequence (DNA): TGTGCCACAGGAGACAGGGGCGCGAAGGGGACCGGGGAGCTGTTTTTT. Its protein product is CATGDRGAKGTGELFF.